The 13 T cell receptor beta chains reported below all come from one sample, sequenced in a study of cytomegalovirus exposure and HLA in healthy donors. The PCR employed 60 Vbeta primers together with 13 Jbeta primers. TCRdb keeps only in-frame clones here, not all; method: immunoSEQ multiplex PCR. The sample carries some 130,000 clones, about three fifths recorded once. The sample consisted of PBMCs. These receptor sequences come from a middle-aged man in good health and CMV-seropositive.

The rearrangement uses TRBV19 and TRBJ1-2; 7 bases map to TRBD1. The J segment lost 4 bases and the V segment lost 7 bases, leaving 15 bases of the junction unmatched. The CDR3 has 16 residues. Germline loops: CDR1 LNHDA, CDR2 SQIVND (reference sequence). The CDR3 coding sequence is TGTGCCAGTACCACTGTCCACAGACAGGGAACCTATGGCTACACCTTC. Protein sequence: CASTTVHRQGTYGYTF.

The rearrangement uses TRBV18 and TRBJ2-7; TRBD1 agrees at 11 bases. The CDR3 is 15 amino acids. With 6 bases clipped from V and 3 bases from J, the junction kept 7 bases outside the gene matches. Germline V gene lookup returns CDR1 KGHSH and CDR2 LQKENI. The DNA for the CDR3 is TGTGCCAGCTCCCTGACCGGGACAGGGGGCTACGAGCAGTACTTC. Encoded protein: CASSLTGTGGYEQYF.

The chain carries TRBV10-1 and TRBJ2-1; 8 bases match TRBD2. The germline gives CDR1 WNHNN, CDR2 SYGVQD (reference sequence). V trimming: 1 base; J trimming: 2 bases; junction bases outside the gene matches: 7. The CDR3 sequence is 17 residues long. The CDR3, as DNA: TGCGCCAGCAGTGAGTTCGGAACTAGCGGCGCCTACAATGAGCAGTTCTTC. This gives the protein CASSEFGTSGAYNEQFF.

The rearrangement uses TRBV6-1 and TRBJ2-7; 7 bases are a match to TRBD1. Trimming removed 1 base from V and 4 bases from J; junction bases left unmatched: 7. Germline V CDR1 and CDR2: MNHNS, SASEGT. CDR3 length: 15 residues. CDR3 nucleotide sequence: TGTGCCAGCAGTGAAGAGGTGGCAGGGGGTTACGAGCAGTACTTC. It yields the protein CASSEEVAGGYEQYF.

This rearrangement joins TRBV28 to TRBJ2-1; D is ambiguous. From germline, CDR1 is MDHEN and CDR2 SYDVKM. This CDR3 is 11 amino acids long. V gave up 3 bases and J gave up 12 bases, with 9 bases separating them. For the CDR3, the DNA is TGTGCCAGCAGTTTCCTAACTACGCAGTTCTTC. It is translated as CASSFLTTQFF.

The genes are TRBV18 and TRBJ2-2, with a tentative D call TRBD2 (6 bases). The CDR3 has 16 amino acids. V gave up 0 bases and J gave up 6 bases, with 14 bases separating them. Per germline, CDR1 KGHSH and CDR2 LQKENI. The CDR3 DNA reads TGTGCCAGCTCACCACCGGGGCAGGGACTTTCCGGGGAGCTGTTTTTT. It is translated as CASSPPGQGLSGELFF.

This chain connects TRBV18 to TRBJ1-1; D ambiguous. This CDR3 contains 15 residues. Germline V gene data show CDR1 as KGHSH and CDR2 as LQKENI. V lost 2 bases to trimming and J lost 5 bases, with 15 bases between them. CDR3 residues: CASSPNVQPGTEAFF. The CDR3 DNA is TGTGCCAGCTCACCAAATGTACAGCCGGGGACTGAAGCTTTCTTT.

This clone occurred a few times. The genes are TRBV4-3 and TRBJ1-3; D might be TRBD1 (6 bases). V was trimmed by 0 bases and J by 0 bases, leaving 6 bases between them. The germline gives CDR1 LGHNA, CDR2 YSLEER. The CDR3 has 15 amino acids. The CDR3 loop is CASSQEDSSGNTIYF. CDR3 in DNA: TGCGCCAGCAGCCAAGAGGACAGCTCTGGAAACACCATATATTTT.

The V and J genes are TRBV5-8 and TRBJ2-2; a weak D match, TRBD1 (5 bases). Per germline, CDR1 SGHTS and CDR2 YDEGEE. The CDR3 runs 15 residues. The ends were cut back, 4 bases at V and 2 bases at J, with 12 bases in the middle. CDR3 sequence: CASSPDDSNTGELFF. CDR3 coding DNA: TGTGCCAGCAGCCCAGACGACAGTAACACCGGGGAGCTGTTTTTT. The whole variable domain, filled in from reference TRBV5-8 and TRBJ2-2, reads EAGVTQSPTHLIKTRGQQATLRCSPISGHTSVYWYQQALGLGLQFLLWYDEGEERNRGNFPPRFSGRQFPNYSSELNVNALELEDSALYLCASSPDDSNTGELFFGEGSRLTVL.

The chain joins TRBV27 to TRBJ1-4, with a weak D call TRBD1 (6 bases). This CDR3 comprises 14 residues. From germline, CDR1 is MNHEY and CDR2 SMNVEV (reference sequence). V was cut by 1 base and J by 5 bases, with 8 bases left in between. Here the CDR3 reads CASSLYQGNEKLFF. The DNA for the CDR3 is TGTGCCAGCAGTTTATATCAGGGGAATGAAAAACTGTTTTTT.

The chain couples TRBV7-9 to TRBJ2-3, with 8 nucleotides matching TRBD2. The V and J ends lost 3 bases and 0 bases, in that order; junction bases with no gene match: 2. The CDR3 consists of 15 residues. Germline V gene sequence: CDR1 SEHNR, CDR2 FQNEAQ (reference sequence). The CDR3 DNA sequence: TGTGCCAGCAGCTTTGGGACTAGAAGCACAGATACGCAGTATTTT. Translation: CASSFGTRSTDTQYF. Variable domain in full (rest from reference TRBV7-9 and TRBJ2-3): DTGVSQNPRHKITKRGQNVTFRCDPISEHNRLYWYRQTLGQGPEFLTYFQNEAQLEKSRLLSDRFSAERPKGSFSTLEIQRTEQGDSAMYLCASSFGTRSTDTQYFGPGTRLTVL.

In this sample, this clone turned up a few times. V gene TRBV7-2 combines with J gene TRBJ1-3; the D is unclear. This CDR3 comprises 16 residues. Trimming left V 1 base short and J 0 bases short, with 10 bases between. Germline V lookup: CDR1 SGHTA, CDR2 FQGNSA. CDR3 DNA sequence: TGTGCCAGCAGCTTAGTCTCTACCCGCTCTGGAAACACCATATATTTT. This codes for CASSLVSTRSGNTIYF.

The V call is TRBV5-8, the J call TRBJ2-2; 8 positions agree with TRBD2. V gave up 0 bases and J gave up 2 bases; unmatched junction bases: 3. The CDR3 is 16 amino acids. The germline V gene encodes CDR1 SGHTS and CDR2 YDEGEE. The CDR3 spells CASSLGLAGNTGELFF. For the CDR3, the DNA is TGTGCCAGCAGCTTGGGGCTAGCGGGTAACACCGGGGAGCTGTTTTTT.